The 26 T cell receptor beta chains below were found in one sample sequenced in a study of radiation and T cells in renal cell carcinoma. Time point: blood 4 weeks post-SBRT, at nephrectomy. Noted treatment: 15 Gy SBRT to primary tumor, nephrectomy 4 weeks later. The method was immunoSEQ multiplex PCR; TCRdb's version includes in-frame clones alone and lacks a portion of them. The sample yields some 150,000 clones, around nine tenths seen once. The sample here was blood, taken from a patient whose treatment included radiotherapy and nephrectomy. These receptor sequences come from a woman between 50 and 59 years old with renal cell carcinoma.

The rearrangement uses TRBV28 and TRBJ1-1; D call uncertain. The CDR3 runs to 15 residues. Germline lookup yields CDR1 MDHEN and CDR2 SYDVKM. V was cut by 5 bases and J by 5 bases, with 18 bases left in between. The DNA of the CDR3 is TGTGCCAGCAGTCCCGATTTACGTTCCCGAACTGAAGCTTTCTTT. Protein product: CASSPDLRSRTEAFF.

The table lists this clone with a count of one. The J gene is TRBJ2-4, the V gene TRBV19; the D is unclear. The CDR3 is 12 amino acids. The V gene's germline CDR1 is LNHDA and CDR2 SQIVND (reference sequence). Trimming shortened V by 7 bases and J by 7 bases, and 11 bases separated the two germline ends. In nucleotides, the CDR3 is TGTGCCAGTACAAGTGCTGGCAACATTCAGTACTTC. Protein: CASTSAGNIQYF.

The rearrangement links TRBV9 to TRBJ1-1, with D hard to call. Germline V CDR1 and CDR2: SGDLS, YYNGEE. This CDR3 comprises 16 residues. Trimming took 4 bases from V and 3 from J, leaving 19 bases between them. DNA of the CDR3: TGTGCCAGCAGCCCACGAGAGTCGGGGAGTTACACTGAAGCTTTCTTT. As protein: CASSPRESGSYTEAFF. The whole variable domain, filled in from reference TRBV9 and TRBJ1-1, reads DSGVTQTPKHLITATGQRVTLRCSPRSGDLSVYWYQQSLDQGLQFLIQYYNGEERAKGNILERFSAQQFPDLHSELNLSSLELGDSALYFCASSPRESGSYTEAFFGQGTRLTVV.

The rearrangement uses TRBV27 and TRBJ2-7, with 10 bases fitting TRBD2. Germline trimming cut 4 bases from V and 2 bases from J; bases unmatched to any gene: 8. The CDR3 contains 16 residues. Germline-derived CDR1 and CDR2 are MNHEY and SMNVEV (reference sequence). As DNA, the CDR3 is TGTGCCAGCAGTTCTCGCTTCAGCGGGAGGGCCTACGAGCAGTACTTC. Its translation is CASSSRFSGRAYEQYF.

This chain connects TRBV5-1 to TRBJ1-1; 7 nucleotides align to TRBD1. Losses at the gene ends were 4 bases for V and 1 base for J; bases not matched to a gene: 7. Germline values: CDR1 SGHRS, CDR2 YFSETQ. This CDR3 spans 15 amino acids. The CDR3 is CASSQEGASNTEAFF. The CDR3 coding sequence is TGCGCCAGCAGCCAGGAGGGGGCTTCGAACACTGAAGCTTTCTTT.

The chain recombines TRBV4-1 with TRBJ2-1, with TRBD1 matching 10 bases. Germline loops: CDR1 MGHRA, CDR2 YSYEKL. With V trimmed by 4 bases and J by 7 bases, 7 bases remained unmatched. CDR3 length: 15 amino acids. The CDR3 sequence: CASSPGQGPRNEQFF. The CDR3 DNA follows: TGCGCCAGCAGCCCGGGACAGGGGCCTCGGAATGAGCAGTTCTTC.

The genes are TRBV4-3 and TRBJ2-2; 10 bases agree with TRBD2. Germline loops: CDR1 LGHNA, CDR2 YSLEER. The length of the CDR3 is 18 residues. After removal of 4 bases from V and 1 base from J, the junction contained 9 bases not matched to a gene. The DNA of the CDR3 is TGCGCCAGCAGCCCCAGACTAGCGGGCGGGAGGAACACCGGGGAGCTGTTTTTT. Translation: CASSPRLAGGRNTGELFF.

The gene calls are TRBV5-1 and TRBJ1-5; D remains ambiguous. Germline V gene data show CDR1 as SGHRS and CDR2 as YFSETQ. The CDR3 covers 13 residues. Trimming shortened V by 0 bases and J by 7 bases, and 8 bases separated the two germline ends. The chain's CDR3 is CASSLEGHQPQHF. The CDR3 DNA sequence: TGCGCCAGCAGCTTGGAAGGGCACCAGCCCCAGCATTTT.

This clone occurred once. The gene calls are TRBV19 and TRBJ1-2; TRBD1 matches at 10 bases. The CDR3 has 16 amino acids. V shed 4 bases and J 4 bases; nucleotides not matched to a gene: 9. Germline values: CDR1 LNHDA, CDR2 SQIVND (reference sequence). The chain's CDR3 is CASSKDRGTRTYGYTF. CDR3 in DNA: TGTGCCAGTAGTAAGGACAGGGGGACTAGAACCTATGGCTACACCTTC. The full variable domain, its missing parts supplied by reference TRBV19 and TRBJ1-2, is DGGITQSPKYLFRKEGQNVTLSCEQNLNHDAMYWYRQDPGQGLRLIYYSQIVNDFQKGDIAEGYSVSREKKESFPLTVTSAQKNPTAFYLCASSKDRGTRTYGYTFGSGTRLTVV.

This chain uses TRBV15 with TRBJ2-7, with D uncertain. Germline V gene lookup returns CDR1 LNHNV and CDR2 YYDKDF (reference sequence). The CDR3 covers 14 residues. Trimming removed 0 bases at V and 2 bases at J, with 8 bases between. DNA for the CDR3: TGTGCCACCAGCAGAGATTTAGGACCCTACGAGCAGTACTTC. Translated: CATSRDLGPYEQYF.

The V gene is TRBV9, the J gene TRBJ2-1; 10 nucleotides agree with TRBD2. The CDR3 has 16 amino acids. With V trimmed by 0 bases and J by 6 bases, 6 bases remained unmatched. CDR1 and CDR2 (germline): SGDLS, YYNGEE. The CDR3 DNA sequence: TGTGCCAGCAGCGTAGCCGCTAGCGGGAGTGGCAATGAGCAGTTCTTC. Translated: CASSVAASGSGNEQFF.

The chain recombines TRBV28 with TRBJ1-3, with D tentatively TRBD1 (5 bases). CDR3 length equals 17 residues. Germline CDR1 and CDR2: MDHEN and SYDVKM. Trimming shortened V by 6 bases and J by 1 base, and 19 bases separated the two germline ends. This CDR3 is CASSLLAGPESGNTIYF. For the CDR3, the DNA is TGTGCCAGCAGCCTACTGGCAGGGCCAGAGTCTGGAAACACCATATATTTT. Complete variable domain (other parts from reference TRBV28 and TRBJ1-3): DVKVTQSSRYLVKRTGEKVFLECVQDMDHENMFWYRQDPGLGLRLIYFSYDVKMKEKGDIPEGYSVSREKKERFSLILESASTNQTSMYLCASSLLAGPESGNTIYFGEGSWLTVV.

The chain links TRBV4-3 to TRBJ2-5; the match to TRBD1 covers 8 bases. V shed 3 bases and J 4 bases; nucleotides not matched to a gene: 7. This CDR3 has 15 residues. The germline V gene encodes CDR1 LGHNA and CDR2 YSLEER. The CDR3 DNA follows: TGCGCCAGCAGCCACCTTGGACAGGGCGGAGAGACCCAGTACTTC. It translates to CASSHLGQGGETQYF.

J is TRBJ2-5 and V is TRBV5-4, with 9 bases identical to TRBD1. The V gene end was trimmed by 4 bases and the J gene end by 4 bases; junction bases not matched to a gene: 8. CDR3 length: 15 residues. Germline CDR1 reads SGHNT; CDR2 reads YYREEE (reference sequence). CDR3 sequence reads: CASSPGQGSGETQYF. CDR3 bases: TGTGCCAGCAGCCCGGGACAGGGTTCAGGAGAGACCCAGTACTTC.

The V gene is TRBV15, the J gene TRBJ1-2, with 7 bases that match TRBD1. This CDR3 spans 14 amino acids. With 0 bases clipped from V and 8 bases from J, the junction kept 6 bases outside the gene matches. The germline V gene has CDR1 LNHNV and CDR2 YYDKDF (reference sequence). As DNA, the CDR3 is TGTGCCACCAGCAGAGATCTGACAGGGTCAGGCTACACCTTC. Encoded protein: CATSRDLTGSGYTF.

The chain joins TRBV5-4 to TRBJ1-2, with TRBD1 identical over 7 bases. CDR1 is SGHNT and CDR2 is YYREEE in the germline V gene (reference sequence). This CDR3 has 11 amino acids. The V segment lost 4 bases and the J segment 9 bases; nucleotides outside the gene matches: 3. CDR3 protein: CASSPGQSYTF. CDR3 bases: TGTGCCAGCAGCCCGGGACAGAGCTACACCTTC.

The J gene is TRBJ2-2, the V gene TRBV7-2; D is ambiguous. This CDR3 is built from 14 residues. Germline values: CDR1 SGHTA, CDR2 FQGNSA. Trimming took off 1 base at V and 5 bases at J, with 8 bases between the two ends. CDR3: CASSLVGQTGELFF. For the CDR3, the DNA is TGTGCCAGCAGCTTAGTCGGGCAGACCGGGGAGCTGTTTTTT.

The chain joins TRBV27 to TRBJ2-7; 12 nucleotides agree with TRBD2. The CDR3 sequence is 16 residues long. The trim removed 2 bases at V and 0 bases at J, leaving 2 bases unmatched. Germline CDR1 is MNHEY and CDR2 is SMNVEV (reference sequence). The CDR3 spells CASSLTSGGSSYEQYF. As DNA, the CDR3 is TGTGCCAGCAGTTTAACTAGCGGGGGGAGCTCCTACGAGCAGTACTTC.

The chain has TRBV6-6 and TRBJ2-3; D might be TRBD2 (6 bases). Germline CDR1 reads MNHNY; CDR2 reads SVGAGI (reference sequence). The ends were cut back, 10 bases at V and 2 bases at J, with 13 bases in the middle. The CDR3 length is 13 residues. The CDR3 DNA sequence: TGTGCCACCGGAGGGCAGAACACAGATACGCAGTATTTT. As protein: CATGGQNTDTQYF.

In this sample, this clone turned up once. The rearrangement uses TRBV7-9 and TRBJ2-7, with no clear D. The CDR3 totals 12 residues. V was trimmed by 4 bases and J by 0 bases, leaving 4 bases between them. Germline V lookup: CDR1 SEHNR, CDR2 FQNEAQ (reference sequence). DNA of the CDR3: TGTGCCAGCAGCTCAAACTCCTACGAGCAGTACTTC. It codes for CASSSNSYEQYF.

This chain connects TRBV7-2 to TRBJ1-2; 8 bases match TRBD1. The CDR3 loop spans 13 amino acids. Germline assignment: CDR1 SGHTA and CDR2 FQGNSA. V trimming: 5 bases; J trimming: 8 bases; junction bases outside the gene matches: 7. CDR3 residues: CASSTLTGDGYTF. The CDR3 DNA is TGTGCCAGCAGCACTTTGACAGGGGACGGCTACACCTTC.

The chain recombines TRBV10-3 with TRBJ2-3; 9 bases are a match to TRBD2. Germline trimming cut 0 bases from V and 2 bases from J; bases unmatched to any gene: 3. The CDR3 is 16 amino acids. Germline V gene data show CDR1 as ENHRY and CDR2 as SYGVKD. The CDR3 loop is CAISESVAGATDTQYF. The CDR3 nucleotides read TGTGCCATCAGTGAGTCAGTAGCGGGAGCCACAGATACGCAGTATTTT.

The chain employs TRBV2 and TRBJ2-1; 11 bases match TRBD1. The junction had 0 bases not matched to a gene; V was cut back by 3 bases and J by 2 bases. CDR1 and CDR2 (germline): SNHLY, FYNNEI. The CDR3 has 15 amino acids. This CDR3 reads CASSEGQGAYNEQFF. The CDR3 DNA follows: TGTGCCAGCAGTGAGGGACAGGGGGCCTACAATGAGCAGTTCTTC.

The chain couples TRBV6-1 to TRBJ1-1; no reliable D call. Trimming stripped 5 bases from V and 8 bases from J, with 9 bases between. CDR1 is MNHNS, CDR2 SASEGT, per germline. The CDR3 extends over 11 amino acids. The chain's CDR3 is CASSSGPEAFF. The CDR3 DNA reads TGTGCCAGCAGTTCTGGTCCAGAAGCTTTCTTT.

The CDR3 DNA sequence: TGTGCCAGCAGCTTTGTTCGTAACACTGAAGCTTTCTTT. Protein sequence: CASSFVRNTEAFF. The gene calls are TRBV11-3 and TRBJ1-1; D not resolved. From germline, CDR1 is SGHNT and CDR2 YENEEA. CDR3 length equals 13 residues. Trimming cost V 3 bases and J 2 bases, with 7 bases left between them.

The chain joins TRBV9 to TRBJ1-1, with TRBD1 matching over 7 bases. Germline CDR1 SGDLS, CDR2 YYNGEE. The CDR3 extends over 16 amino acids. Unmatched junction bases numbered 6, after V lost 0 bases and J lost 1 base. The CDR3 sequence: CASSVDRGLENTEAFF. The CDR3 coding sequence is TGTGCCAGCAGCGTAGACAGGGGCCTAGAGAACACTGAAGCTTTCTTT.